The 2 T cell receptor beta chains below come from one sample, sequenced in a study of blood T cell repertoires in COVID-19. Some clones are missing from TCRdb's copy, which holds only in-frame ones; the method was immunoSEQ multiplex PCR. The table shows 250,000 or so clones, with about 91% occurring only once. The sample taken for sequencing was PBMCs or T cells enriched from blood (not recorded which). These receptors all stem from a woman in her forties with acute COVID-19.

This chain uses TRBV28 with TRBJ2-7; TRBD1 aligns across 10 bases. V shed 3 bases, J shed 2 bases, and the junction held 4 bases outside the gene matches. This CDR3 has 15 amino acids. Per germline, CDR1 MDHEN and CDR2 SYDVKM. The CDR3 spells CASSLGGTGAYEQYV. As DNA, the CDR3 is TGTGCCAGCAGTTTGGGTGGGACAGGGGCCTACGAGCAGTACGTC.

The chain links TRBV27 to TRBJ1-1; D uncertain. V lost 5 bases, J lost 4 bases, and 14 bases lay in between. This CDR3 is 14 amino acids long. Germline CDR1 reads MNHEY; CDR2 reads SMNVEV (reference sequence). This chain's CDR3 is CASSLTPGSTEAFF. DNA of the CDR3: TGTGCCAGCAGTCTAACTCCCGGGTCCACTGAAGCTTTCTTT.